This T cell receptor beta chain was profiled in a study of regulatory T cells in long-lasting Graves disease. Findings and caveats of the study: Persistent disease exhibited a predilection for TRBV28, TRBJ1-2 and TRBJ2-5.

The authors built TCR beta libraries using iRepertoire HTBI primers and Arm-PCR of CDR3 regions. TCRdb redid the calling of the multiplex PCR reads with MiXCR, one entry per CDR3 protein. The sample has fewer than 400,000 distinct CDR3 sequences; 18% are singletons. This clonotype was seen ten or more times. Its target is unknown. V lost 2 bases and J lost 3, with 5 bases in between. The germline V gene encodes CDR1 MNHNS and CDR2 SASEGT. This CDR3 is built from 13 residues. Indicated time point: newly diagnosed GD, antithyroid drugs for less than 3 months. PBMC-extracted RNA yielded the TCR library. Sequenced here: peripheral blood mononuclear cells (PBMCs), sampled at new diagnosis, from a patient treated with antithyroid drugs. The clonotype was recovered from a female donor with Graves disease. The chain uses TRBV6-1 and TRBJ1-5; D not certain. The CDR3 nucleotides are TGTGCCAGCAGTGAAATGGACAATCAGCCCCAGCATTTT. Residues: CASSEMDNQPQHF.